This record looks at one T cell receptor (beta chain) sequence and its context. This sample is part of a study of T-cell reconstitution after alpha-beta-depleted transplantation in children. A TCRbeta library incorporating unique molecular identifiers was prepared. Each CDR3 protein is one row after TCRdb ran MiXCR on the PCR reads. The top ten hold 4.3% of the sample, which has 300,000 to 400,000 distinct CDR3 sequences, roughly 13% seen once. The starting material was PBMCs, obtained from the stem cell graft. This TCR derives from a human donor who donated a stem cell graft to a child with Fanconi anemia.

The chain's CDR3 is CAWKRTGAFF. Here the CDR3 DNA reads TGTGCCTGGAAAAGGACAGGGGCTTTCTTT. This rearrangement joins TRBV30 to TRBJ1-1, with 8 bases fitting TRBD1. CDR3 size: 10 residues. V gave up 4 bases and J gave up 11 bases; unmatched junction bases: 3. The germline V gene encodes CDR1 GTSNPN and CDR2 SVGIG (reference sequence).